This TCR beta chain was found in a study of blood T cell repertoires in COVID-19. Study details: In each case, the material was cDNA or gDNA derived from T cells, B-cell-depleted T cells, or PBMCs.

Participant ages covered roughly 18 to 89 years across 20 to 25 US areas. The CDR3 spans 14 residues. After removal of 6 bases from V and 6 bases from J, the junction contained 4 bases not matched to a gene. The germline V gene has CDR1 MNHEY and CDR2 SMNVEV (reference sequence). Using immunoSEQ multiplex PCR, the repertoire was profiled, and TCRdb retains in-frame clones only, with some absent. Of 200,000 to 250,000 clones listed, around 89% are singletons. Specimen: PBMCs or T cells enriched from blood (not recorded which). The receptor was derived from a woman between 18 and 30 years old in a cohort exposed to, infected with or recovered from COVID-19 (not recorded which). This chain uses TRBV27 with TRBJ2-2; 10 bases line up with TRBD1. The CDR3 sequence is CASRDRGGAGELFF. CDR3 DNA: TGTGCCAGCAGGGACAGGGGGGGTGCCGGGGAGCTGTTTTTT.